This TCR beta chain was captured by sequencing in a study of graft-versus-host responses after intestinal transplantation. Whole-study context: Transplant types were multivisceral, liver-intestinal, or isolated intestinal. Study results and limitations: Allografts of patients with graft-donor T cell macrochimerism showed high graft-versus-host to host-versus-graft clone ratios. Ileal or blood samples showed some GvH clones first, and such clones were also found in recipient marrow. Early declines in HvG clones that occurred post-transplant were associated with peak circulating GvH clone levels.

Germline-derived CDR1 and CDR2 are LNHDA and SQIVND (reference sequence). The CDR3 spans 16 residues. V was cut by 4 bases and J by 0 bases, with 13 bases left in between. Turning to this clone: The antigen is not known.

Here immunoSEQ multiplex PCR was the method, and the copy in TCRdb shows in-frame clones only, minus some. The table records 20,000 to 30,000 clones, more than 90% of them present only once. The chain recombines TRBV19 with TRBJ1-5, with D unclear. This sample comprised PBMCs, obtained 39 to 40 days after intestinal transplant. This TCR was sampled from a human patient who received an intestinal transplant, so some T cells may come from the graft donor. CDR3 in amino acids: CASSNAGWTSNQPQHF. The DNA of the CDR3 is TGTGCCAGTAGTAATGCGGGGTGGACTAGCAATCAGCCCCAGCATTTT.